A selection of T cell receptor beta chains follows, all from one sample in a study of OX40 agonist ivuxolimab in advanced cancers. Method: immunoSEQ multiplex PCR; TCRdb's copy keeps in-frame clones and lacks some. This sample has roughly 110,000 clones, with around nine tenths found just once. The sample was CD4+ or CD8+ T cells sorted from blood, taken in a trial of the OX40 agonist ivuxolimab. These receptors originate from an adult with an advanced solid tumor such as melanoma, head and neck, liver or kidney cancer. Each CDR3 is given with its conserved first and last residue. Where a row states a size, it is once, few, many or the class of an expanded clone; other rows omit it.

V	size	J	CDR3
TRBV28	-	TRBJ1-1	CASGLQGAIDTEAFF
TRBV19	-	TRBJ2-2	CASNSGASAGELFF
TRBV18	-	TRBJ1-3	CASSQDEGSGNTIYF
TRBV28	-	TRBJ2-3	CASSLETSGTDTQYF
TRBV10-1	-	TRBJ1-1	CASSEGTMNTEAFF
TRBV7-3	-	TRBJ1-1	CASSFTGPTEAFF
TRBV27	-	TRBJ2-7	CASLGQVGQYF
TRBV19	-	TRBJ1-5	CASSMVGILQPQHF
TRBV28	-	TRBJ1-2	CASSVLTGQDGYTF
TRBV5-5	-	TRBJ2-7	CASSLERGEQYF
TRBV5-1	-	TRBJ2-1	CASSLGQGGEQFF
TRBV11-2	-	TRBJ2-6	CASSSHRGPNVLTF
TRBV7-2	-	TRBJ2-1	CASSTSGTAFYNEQFF
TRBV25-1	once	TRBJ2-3	CASSEGQGRIDTQYF
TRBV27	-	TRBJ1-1	CASSRGTGVTTEAFF
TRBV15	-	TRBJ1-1	CATSRGGTESTEAFF
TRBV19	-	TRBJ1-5	CASVSFGTGDQPQHF
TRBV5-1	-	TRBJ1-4	CASSLESGGYEKLFF
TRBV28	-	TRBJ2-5	CASSSPGKETQYF
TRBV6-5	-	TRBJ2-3	CASRVAGSTDTQYF
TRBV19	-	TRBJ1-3	CASSTWTGSSGNTIYF